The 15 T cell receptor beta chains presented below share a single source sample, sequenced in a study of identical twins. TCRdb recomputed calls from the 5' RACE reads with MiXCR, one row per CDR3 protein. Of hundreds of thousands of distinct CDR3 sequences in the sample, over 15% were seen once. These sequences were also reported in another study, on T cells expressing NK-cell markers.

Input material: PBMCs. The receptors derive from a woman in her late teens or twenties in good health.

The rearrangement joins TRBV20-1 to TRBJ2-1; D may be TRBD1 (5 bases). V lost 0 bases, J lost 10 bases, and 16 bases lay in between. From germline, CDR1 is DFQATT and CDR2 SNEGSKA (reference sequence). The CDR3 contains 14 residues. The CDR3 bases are TGCAGTGCTAGAGATCCCCAGGGCCCTGGGGAGCAGTTCTTC. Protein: CSARDPQGPGEQFF.

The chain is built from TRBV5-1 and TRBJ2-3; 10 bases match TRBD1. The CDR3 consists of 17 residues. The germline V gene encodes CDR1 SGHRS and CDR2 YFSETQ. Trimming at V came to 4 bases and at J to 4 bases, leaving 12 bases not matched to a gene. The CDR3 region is CASSRGMTGTGADTQYF. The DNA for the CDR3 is TGCGCCAGCAGCCGAGGAATGACCGGGACAGGGGCAGATACGCAGTATTTT.

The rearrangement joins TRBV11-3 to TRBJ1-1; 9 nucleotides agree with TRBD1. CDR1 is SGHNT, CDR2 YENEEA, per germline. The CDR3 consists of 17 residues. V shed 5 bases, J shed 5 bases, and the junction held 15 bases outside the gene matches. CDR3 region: CASSPQRGQGGGTEAFF. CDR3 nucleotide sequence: TGTGCCAGCAGCCCCCAGCGGGGACAGGGAGGAGGGACTGAAGCTTTCTTT.

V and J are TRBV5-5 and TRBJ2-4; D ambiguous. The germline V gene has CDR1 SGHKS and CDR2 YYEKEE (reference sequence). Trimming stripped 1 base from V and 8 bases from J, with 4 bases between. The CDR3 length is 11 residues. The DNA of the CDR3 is TGTGCCAGCAGCTTGAACCACATTCAGTACTTC. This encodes CASSLNHIQYF.

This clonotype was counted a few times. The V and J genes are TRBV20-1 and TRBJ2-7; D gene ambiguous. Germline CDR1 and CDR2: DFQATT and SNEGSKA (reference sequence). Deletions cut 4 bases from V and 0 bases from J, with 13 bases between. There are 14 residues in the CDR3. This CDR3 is CSATTFFSSYEQYF. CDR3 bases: TGCAGTGCTACCACTTTTTTCAGCTCCTACGAGCAGTACTTC.

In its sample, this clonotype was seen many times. This CDR3 reads CASSQGLAGAETQYF. The DNA of the CDR3 is TGCGCCAGCAGCCAAGGGCTAGCGGGAGCTGAGACCCAGTACTTC. This chain links TRBV4-3 with TRBJ2-5; 10 bases agree with TRBD2. The ends lost 1 base at V and 5 bases at J; junction bases unmatched: 4. This CDR3 has 15 residues. Germline V gene data show CDR1 as LGHNA and CDR2 as YSLEER.

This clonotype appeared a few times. CDR3 residues: CSVEGQREQPDTQYF. The CDR3 DNA follows: TGCAGCGTTGAAGGGCAGCGGGAGCAGCCAGATACGCAGTATTTT. This chain uses TRBV29-1 with TRBJ2-3; 8 bases agree with TRBD2. Per the germline V gene, CDR1 is SQVTM and CDR2 is ANQGSEA. With V trimmed by 1 base and J by 4 bases, 7 bases remained unmatched. CDR3 length equals 15 residues.

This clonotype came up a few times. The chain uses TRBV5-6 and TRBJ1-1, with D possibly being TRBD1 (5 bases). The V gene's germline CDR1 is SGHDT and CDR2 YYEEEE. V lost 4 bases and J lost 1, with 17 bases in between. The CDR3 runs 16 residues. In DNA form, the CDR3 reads TGTGCCAGCAGCCCCGGCGGGACGGGTAGGAACACTGAAGCTTTCTTT. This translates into CASSPGGTGRNTEAFF. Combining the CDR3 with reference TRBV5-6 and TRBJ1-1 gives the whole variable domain DAGVTQSPTHLIKTRGQQVTLRCSPKSGHDTVSWYQQALGQGPQFIFQYYEEEERQRGNFPDRFSGHQFPNYSSELNVNALLLGDSALYLCASSPGGTGRNTEAFFGQGTRLTVV.

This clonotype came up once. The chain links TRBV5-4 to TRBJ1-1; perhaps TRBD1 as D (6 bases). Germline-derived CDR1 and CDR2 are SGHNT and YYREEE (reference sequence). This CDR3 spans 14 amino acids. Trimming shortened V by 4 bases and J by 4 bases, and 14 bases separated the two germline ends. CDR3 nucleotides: TGTGCCAGCAGCACCGGCGGACAGCCCACTGAAGCTTTCTTT. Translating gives CASSTGGQPTEAFF.

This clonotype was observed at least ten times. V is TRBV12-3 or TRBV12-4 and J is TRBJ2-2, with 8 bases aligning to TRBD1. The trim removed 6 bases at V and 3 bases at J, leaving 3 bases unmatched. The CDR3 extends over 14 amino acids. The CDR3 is CASSQQGDTGELFF. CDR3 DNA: TGTGCCAGCAGCCAACAGGGGGACACCGGGGAGCTGTTTTTT.

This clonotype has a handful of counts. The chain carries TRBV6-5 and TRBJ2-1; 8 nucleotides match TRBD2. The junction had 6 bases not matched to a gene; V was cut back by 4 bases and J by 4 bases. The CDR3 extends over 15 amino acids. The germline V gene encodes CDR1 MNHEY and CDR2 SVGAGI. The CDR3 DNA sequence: TGTGCCAGCAGTTCCCCCGGGACTAGATACAATGAGCAGTTCTTC. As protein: CASSSPGTRYNEQFF.

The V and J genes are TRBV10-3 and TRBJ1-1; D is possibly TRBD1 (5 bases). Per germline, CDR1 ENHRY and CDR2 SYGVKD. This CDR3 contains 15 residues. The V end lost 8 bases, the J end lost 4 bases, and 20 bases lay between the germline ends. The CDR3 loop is CAIPSGQIWATEAFF. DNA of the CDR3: TGTGCCATCCCTTCGGGGCAAATCTGGGCCACTGAAGCTTTCTTT.

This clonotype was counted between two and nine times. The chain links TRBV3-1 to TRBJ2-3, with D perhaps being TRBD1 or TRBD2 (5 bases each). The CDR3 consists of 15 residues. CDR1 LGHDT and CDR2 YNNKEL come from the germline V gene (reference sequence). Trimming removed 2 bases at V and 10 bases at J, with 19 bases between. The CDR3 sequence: CASSQPGPYGGAQYF. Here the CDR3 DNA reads TGTGCCAGCAGCCAACCGGGACCCTACGGAGGAGCGCAGTATTTT.

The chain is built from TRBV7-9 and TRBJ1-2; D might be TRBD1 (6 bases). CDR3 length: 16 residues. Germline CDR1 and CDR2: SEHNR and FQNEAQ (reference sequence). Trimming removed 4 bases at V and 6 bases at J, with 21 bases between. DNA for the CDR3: TGTGCCAGCAGCTCCCCCCCAAAGGGGGATTTAGATGGCTACACCTTC. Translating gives CASSSPPKGDLDGYTF.

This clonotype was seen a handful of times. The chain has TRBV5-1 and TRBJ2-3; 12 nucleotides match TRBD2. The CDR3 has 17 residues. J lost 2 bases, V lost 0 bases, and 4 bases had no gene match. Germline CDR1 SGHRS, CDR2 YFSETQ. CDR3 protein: CASSLGTSGVNTDTQYF. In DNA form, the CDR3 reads TGCGCCAGCAGCTTGGGGACTAGCGGGGTGAACACAGATACGCAGTATTTT.